This T cell receptor (beta chain) emerged from a study of blood T cell repertoires in COVID-19. Study at large: Collection of acute and convalescent COVID-19 samples took place in the United States, Italy and Spain.

Per the study methods: Using reference gene primer amplification, nucleated cell counts were estimated. Here immunoSEQ multiplex PCR was the method, and the copy in TCRdb shows in-frame clones only, minus some. V and J calls and clone size come straight from that table; D and trimming were deduced from the DNA. The data hold about 270,000 clones, with 81% observed a single time. This CDR3 is built from 16 residues. Germline assignment: CDR1 GTSNPN and CDR2 SVGIG (reference sequence). The V segment lost 7 bases and the J segment 4 bases; nucleotides outside the gene matches: 15. This clone was recorded only once.

This chain links TRBV30 with TRBJ1-3, with 8 positions matching TRBD1. The sequence was collected from a woman aged 60 to 75 with active or convalescent COVID-19. Sequenced sample: peripheral blood. The CDR3 bases are TGTGCCTCCCTATTCCTCGGACAGGGATTCGGAAACACCATATATTTT. Protein: CASLFLGQGFGNTIYF.